Below, 15 T cell receptor beta chains from the same sample are listed, as sequenced in a study of T cell clonality in common variable immunodeficiency. The protocol was immunoSEQ multiplex PCR, while the TCRdb copy is restricted to in-frame clones and leaves out a portion. There are tens of thousands of clones in the sample, none observed a single time. The material sequenced was peripheral blood mononuclear cells. These receptors were obtained from a person aged 18-70 years in good health.

This clone has a count of ten or more. The CDR3 end falls 3 residues outside the read, so it is completed with the germline J gene. The chain employs TRBV30 and TRBJ1-2, with D perhaps matching TRBD1 (5 bases). CDR3 length: 14 amino acids. Germline CDR1 is GTSNPN and CDR2 is SVGIG (reference sequence). With 2 bases removed from V and 7 bases from J, the gap between germline ends came to 17 bases. The CDR3 is CAWSLDTGGGGYTF. CDR3 DNA (partial): TGTGCCTGGAGTCTAGACACAGGCGGGGGTGGC.

This clone was seen at least ten times. The read terminates 3 residues ahead of where the CDR3 ends, so the germline J gene completes it. The chain combines TRBV6-1 with TRBJ1-1, with D hard to call. This CDR3 has 14 residues. V lost 2 bases and J 1 base, leaving 8 bases between the germline ends. Germline CDR1 and CDR2: MNHNS and SASEGT. Partial CDR3 DNA: TGTGCCAGCAGTGAAAACGAAGGGAACACTGAA. Its translation is CASSENEGNTE. The entire CDR3 protein is CASSENEGNTEAFF.

This clone came up many times. Sequencing ends 3 residues short of the CDR3 end; the germline J gene provides the rest. This chain links TRBV30 with TRBJ1-5; D gene uncertain. CDR3 length: 13 residues. From germline, CDR1 is GTSNPN and CDR2 SVGIG (reference sequence). The germline V and J ends were trimmed by 0 bases and 2 bases, with 5 bases remaining between them. Partial CDR3 DNA: TGTGCCTGGAGTGTCAAGGGCAATCAGCCC. The encoded protein is CAWSVKGNQP. The whole CDR3 sequence reads CAWSVKGNQPQHF.

This clone was seen ten or more times. The sequenced fragment ends 3 residues before the CDR3 boundary, so the rest is inferred from the germline J gene. V is TRBV12-3 or TRBV12-4 and J is TRBJ2-5; the D is unclear. CDR3 length equals 12 residues. Trimming took off 6 bases at V and 4 bases at J, with 9 bases between the two ends. CDR3 DNA, as far as it was read: TGTGCCAGCAGCACCATCAGAGAGACC. Encoded protein: CASSTIRET. Given in full, the CDR3 is CASSTIRETQYF.

In regard to this clone: The sequenced fragment ends 3 residues before the CDR3 boundary, so the rest is inferred from the germline J gene. The V gene is TRBV10-2, the J gene TRBJ2-3; 12 nucleotides match TRBD1. The CDR3 is made up of 14 amino acids. Germline CDR1 reads WSHSY; CDR2 reads SAAADI. V was pared by 9 bases and J by 6 bases, with 7 bases of the junction left unmatched. The CDR3 bases that were read are TGCGCCAGTGGGGGGACAGGGGGCGCGGATACG. It yields the protein CASGGTGGADT. The entire CDR3 is CASGGTGGADTQYF.

The table lists this clone with many counts. Read data end 3 residues before the CDR3 end; the end is taken from the germline J gene. V usage is TRBV20-1 and J usage is TRBJ2-5; no clear D. This CDR3 comprises 12 residues. Germline V gene sequence: CDR1 DFQATT, CDR2 SNEGSKA (reference sequence). The germline V and J ends were trimmed by 4 bases and 4 bases, with 10 bases remaining between them. The CDR3 region is CSATPTGETQYF. The CDR3 bases that were read are TGCAGTGCTACCCCCACGGGAGAGACC.

There are many counts of this clone. The read finishes 3 residues shy of the CDR3 end, and the germline J gene is used to complete it. The chain is built from TRBV5-1 and TRBJ2-5, with 11 bases matching TRBD2. The CDR3 covers 15 residues. The V gene end was trimmed by 5 bases and the J gene end by 3 bases; junction bases not matched to a gene: 6. CDR1 and CDR2 (germline): SGHRS, YFSETQ. The CDR3 spells CASRKGTSGEETQYF. Incomplete CDR3 DNA: TGCGCCAGCAGAAAAGGGACTAGCGGAGAAGAGACC.

This clone was recorded many times. The read is 3 residues too short to cover the CDR3 end, so that end is filled in from the germline J gene. The rearrangement links TRBV7-2 to TRBJ2-4, with TRBD1 matching over 9 bases. This CDR3 contains 13 residues. V was clipped by 4 bases and J by 7 bases; unmatched bases: 2. Germline V CDR1 and CDR2: SGHTA, FQGNSA. The sequenced CDR3 bases are TGTGCCAGCAGCTACGGACAGGGGAACATT. Protein sequence: CASSYGQGNI. The full CDR3 reads CASSYGQGNIQYF.

This clone appeared many times. The missing CDR3 end, 3 residues past where the read stops, is filled in from the germline J gene. The V gene is TRBV19, the J gene TRBJ1-2, with D hard to call. V shed 5 bases and J shed 3 bases, with 10 bases lying between them. The CDR3 runs to 13 residues. In germline, CDR1 is LNHDA, CDR2 SQIVND (reference sequence). The DNA read from the CDR3 is TGTGCCAGTAGTTCAGACATGGACTATGGC. Protein product: CASSSDMDYG. The CDR3 as a whole reads CASSSDMDYGYTF.

In its sample, this clone was seen many times. The read terminates 3 residues ahead of where the CDR3 ends, so the germline J gene completes it. The rearrangement joins TRBV29-1 to TRBJ1-1; 9 bases fit TRBD1. CDR3 length: 13 amino acids. Trimming removed 7 bases from V and 5 bases from J; junction bases left unmatched: 8. Germline V gene sequence: CDR1 SQVTM, CDR2 ANQGSEA. The chain's CDR3 is CSARGQGGTEAFF. The sequenced CDR3 bases are TGCAGCGCCAGGGGACAGGGAGGAACTGAA.

This clone was recorded many times. Read data end 3 residues before the CDR3 end; the end is taken from the germline J gene. The gene calls are TRBV20-1 and TRBJ2-3; 9 bases fit TRBD2. The CDR3 contains 13 residues. The trim removed 1 base at V and 7 bases at J, leaving 3 bases unmatched. Germline CDR1 reads DFQATT; CDR2 reads SNEGSKA (reference sequence). CDR3 bases read: TGCAGTGCTAGAGGGCTAGCGGGATATACG. Protein product: CSARGLAGYT. Given in full, the CDR3 is CSARGLAGYTQYF.

This clone turned up a few times. The CDR3 end falls 3 residues outside the read, so it is completed with the germline J gene. This sequence joins TRBV7-9 and TRBJ2-7, with 7 bases matching TRBD2. The length of the CDR3 is 14 residues. With V trimmed by 2 bases and J by 2 bases, 3 bases remained unmatched. Germline values: CDR1 SEHNR, CDR2 FQNEAQ (reference sequence). CDR3 DNA (partial): TGTGCCAGCAGCTTAATGGGGGGGGCCTACGAG. Amino acid sequence: CASSLMGGAYE. The whole CDR3 region reads CASSLMGGAYEQYF.

The table lists this clone with many counts. The sequenced fragment ends 3 residues before the CDR3 boundary, so the rest is inferred from the germline J gene. The V gene is TRBV29-1, the J gene TRBJ2-5, with 16 bases aligning to TRBD2. The CDR3 totals 15 residues. Germline CDR1 SQVTM, CDR2 ANQGSEA. V dropped 6 bases and J dropped 5; count of bases not matched to a gene: 6. Partial CDR3 DNA: TGCAGCGTGCCGGGACTAGCGGGAGGGGGGGAGACC. Encoded protein: CSVPGLAGGGET. The entire CDR3 reads CSVPGLAGGGETQYF.

This clone was detected ten times or more. The chain's CDR3 is CASSSRYTEAFF. The covered CDR3 bases are TGTGCCAGCAGCTCTCGTTACACTGAA. The rearrangement joins TRBV5-5 to TRBJ1-1; no reliable D call. Read sequence stops 3 residues before the CDR3 end, and the germline J gene provides the missing end. Trimming stripped 3 bases from V and 3 bases from J, with 6 bases between. Germline V gene lookup returns CDR1 SGHKS and CDR2 YYEKEE (reference sequence). The CDR3 is 12 residues long.

This clone has a count of ten or more. The read terminates 3 residues ahead of where the CDR3 ends, so the germline J gene completes it. The chain couples TRBV19 to TRBJ2-7, with D uncertain. Trimming took 3 bases from V and 1 from J, leaving 7 bases between them. Germline loops: CDR1 LNHDA, CDR2 SQIVND (reference sequence). This CDR3 is 13 amino acids long. This CDR3 is CASSIEVSYEQYF. Partial CDR3 DNA: TGTGCCAGTAGTATTGAGGTTTCCTACGAG.